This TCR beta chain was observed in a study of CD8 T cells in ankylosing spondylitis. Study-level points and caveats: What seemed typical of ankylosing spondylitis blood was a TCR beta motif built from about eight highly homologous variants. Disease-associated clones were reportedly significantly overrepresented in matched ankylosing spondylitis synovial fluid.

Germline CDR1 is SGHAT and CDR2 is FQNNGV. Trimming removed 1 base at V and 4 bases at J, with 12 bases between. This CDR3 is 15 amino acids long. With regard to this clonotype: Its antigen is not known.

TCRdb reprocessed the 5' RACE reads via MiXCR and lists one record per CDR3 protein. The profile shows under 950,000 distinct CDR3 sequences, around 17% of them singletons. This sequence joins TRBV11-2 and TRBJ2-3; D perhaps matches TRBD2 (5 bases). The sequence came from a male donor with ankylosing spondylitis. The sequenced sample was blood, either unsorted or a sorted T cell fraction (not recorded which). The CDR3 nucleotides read TGTGCCAGCAGCTTAGGAGGGAGTGGGTCAGATACGCAGTATTTT. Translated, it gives CASSLGGSGSDTQYF.